What follows are 27 T cell receptor beta chains derived from one specimen sequenced in a study of T cell changes during pregnancy in multiple sclerosis. TCRdb's table, derived via immunoSEQ multiplex PCR, lists solely in-frame clones and lacks some. The sample has around 35,000 clones, approximately 92% seen once. The sample was PBMCs (not recorded whether the cells were cultured). The receptors come from a female donor with multiple sclerosis, enrolled in a pregnancy study.

The chain links TRBV6-4 to TRBJ2-2; 11 positions agree with TRBD2. V gave up 5 bases and J gave up 5 bases; unmatched junction bases: 7. The length of the CDR3 is 16 residues. Looked up from germline, CDR1 is MRHNA and CDR2 is SNTAGT. CDR3 in DNA: TGTGCCAGCAGTCCTATACTAGCGGGAGAGACCGGGGAGCTGTTTTTT. This gives the protein CASSPILAGETGELFF.

CDR3 residues: CASGPLGRVGSLAFF. The CDR3 DNA is TGTGCCAGCGGACCCCTCGGGCGGGTGGGATCACTTGCTTTCTTT. The chain recombines TRBV11-1 with TRBJ1-1; D is undetermined. Per the germline V gene, CDR1 is SGHAT and CDR2 is FQDESV (reference sequence). The CDR3 consists of 15 residues. Trimming took 8 bases from V and 11 from J, leaving 27 bases between them.

This clone was detected only once. The V call is TRBV2, the J call TRBJ1-2; D gene ambiguous. This CDR3 contains 12 residues. The germline gives CDR1 SNHLY, CDR2 FYNNEI. V lost 0 bases and J lost 8, with 7 bases in between. The CDR3 loop is CASSEAPLGYTF. The CDR3 DNA reads as TGTGCCAGCAGTGAAGCGCCGTTGGGCTACACCTTC.

This sequence joins TRBV19 and TRBJ2-3; 10 positions agree with TRBD1. The CDR3 runs to 14 residues. Germline CDR1 is LNHDA and CDR2 is SQIVND (reference sequence). The V gene end was trimmed by 5 bases and the J gene end by 3 bases; junction bases not matched to a gene: 2. CDR3: CASSVDRGTDTQYF. Written as DNA, the CDR3 is TGTGCCAGTAGTGTGGACAGGGGGACAGATACGCAGTATTTT. The full variable domain, with the rest looked up from reference TRBV19 and TRBJ2-3, is DGGITQSPKYLFRKEGQNVTLSCEQNLNHDAMYWYRQDPGQGLRLIYYSQIVNDFQKGDIAEGYSVSREKKESFPLTVTSAQKNPTAFYLCASSVDRGTDTQYFGPGTRLTVL.

The chain uses TRBV4-3 and TRBJ2-3, with TRBD2 as a possible D gene (5 bases). CDR1 and CDR2 from the germline V gene are LGHNA and YSLEER. The V and J ends lost 1 base and 3 bases respectively, with 17 bases between them. The length of the CDR3 is 17 residues. The CDR3 sequence: CASSQGAGAWVTDTQYF. The CDR3 coding sequence is TGCGCCAGCAGCCAAGGGGCGGGCGCTTGGGTAACAGATACGCAGTATTTT.

V usage is TRBV6-1 and J usage is TRBJ2-3; maybe TRBD2 (5 bases). The CDR3 covers 13 residues. Per the germline V gene, CDR1 is MNHNS and CDR2 is SASEGT. Trimming stripped 2 bases from V and 5 bases from J, with 8 bases between. The CDR3 region has the DNA TGTGCCAGCAGTGAACAACGGGGAGATACGCAGTATTTT. Its protein product is CASSEQRGDTQYF.

The rearrangement uses TRBV7-6 and TRBJ2-5; D possibly uses TRBD1 or TRBD2 (5 bases each). The V gene's germline CDR1 is SGHVS and CDR2 FNYEAQ. Trimming shortened V by 0 bases and J by 5 bases, and 10 bases separated the two germline ends. There are 14 residues in the CDR3. The CDR3 coding sequence is TGTGCCAGCAGCTTAGCGGGAGAGGGGGAGACCCAGTACTTC. This translates into CASSLAGEGETQYF. The full variable domain, in which reference TRBV7-6 and TRBJ2-5 provide the parts outside the CDR3, is GAGVSQSPRYKVTKRGQDVALRCDPISGHVSLYWYRQALGQGPEFLTYFNYEAQQDKSGLPNDRFSAERPEGSISTLTIQRTEQRDSAMYRCASSLAGEGETQYFGPGTRLLVL.

This chain links TRBV7-3 with TRBJ1-1; 8 positions agree with TRBD1. Trimming removed 5 bases from V and 1 base from J; junction bases left unmatched: 9. The germline CDR1 and CDR2 sequences are SGHTA and FQGTGA. The CDR3 consists of 16 residues. The CDR3 protein is CASSQRQGAWNTEAFF. DNA of the CDR3: TGTGCCAGCAGCCAAAGGCAGGGGGCCTGGAACACTGAAGCTTTCTTT.

The rearrangement links TRBV6-1 to TRBJ2-5; D possibly uses TRBD1 or TRBD2 (6 bases each). Germline CDR1 reads MNHNS; CDR2 reads SASEGT. The CDR3 is made up of 14 amino acids. Deletions cut 8 bases from V and 4 bases from J, with 17 bases between. The CDR3 coding sequence is TGTGCCAGCCACCGGACGAGGGGGGTAGAGACCCAGTACTTC. Translation: CASHRTRGVETQYF.

Remarks on this clone: One end of the junction varies from germline; a read error may be responsible. The chain employs TRBV29-1 and TRBJ2-1; D is possibly TRBD2 (6 bases). CDR3 length: 13 residues. The germline gives CDR1 SQVTM, CDR2 ANQGSEA. The CDR3: CSAESWRGDEQLF. CDR3 sequence (DNA): TGCAGCGCAGAGAGCTGGAGGGGCGATGAGCAGCTCTTC.

In this sample, this clone turned up a few times. CDR3 coding DNA: TGTGCCACCAGCAGGACTAGGTTGTGGAATGAGCAGTTCTTC. Translation gives CATSRTRLWNEQFF. The V gene is TRBV15, the J gene TRBJ2-1, with D tentatively TRBD2 (6 bases). The germline V and J ends were trimmed by 3 bases and 7 bases, with 13 bases remaining between them. Germline assignment: CDR1 LNHNV and CDR2 YYDKDF (reference sequence). CDR3 length: 14 amino acids.

The gene calls are TRBV2 and TRBJ1-5; 10 bases align to TRBD1. There are 13 residues in the CDR3. V lost 9 bases to trimming and J lost 7 bases; unmatched junction nucleotides: 6. Germline V gene lookup returns CDR1 SNHLY and CDR2 FYNNEI. This CDR3 reads CASTGQGGQPQHF. DNA for the CDR3: TGTGCCAGTACAGGACAGGGGGGACAGCCCCAGCATTTT.

The chain carries TRBV9 and TRBJ2-3; 7 positions agree with TRBD2. The CDR3 has 16 amino acids. Germline CDR1 reads SGDLS; CDR2 reads YYNGEE. Unmatched junction bases numbered 7, after V lost 3 bases and J lost 0 bases. The CDR3, as DNA: TGTGCCAGCAGCGCCCGACGGGAGGCTAGCACAGATACGCAGTATTTT. Protein: CASSARREASTDTQYF.

This clone has just one count. The V gene is TRBV4-2, the J gene TRBJ1-2; D unresolved. Germline CDR1 and CDR2: LGHNA and YNFKEQ. V was clipped by 0 bases and J by 4 bases, with 12 bases between them. The CDR3 has 15 amino acids. The chain's CDR3 is CASSQEREAFYGYTF. The CDR3 DNA reads TGTGCCAGCAGCCAAGAAAGGGAAGCATTCTATGGCTACACCTTC.

The chain couples TRBV10-3 to TRBJ1-3, with D perhaps TRBD1 (5 bases). This CDR3 region has 14 residues. Germline lookup yields CDR1 ENHRY and CDR2 SYGVKD. Trimming removed 2 bases at V and 9 bases at J, with 14 bases between. The CDR3 spells CAISEGTIDSTIYF. In DNA form, the CDR3 reads TGTGCCATCAGTGAGGGAACCATCGACAGCACCATATATTTT.

This clone was observed a few times. The chain carries TRBV11-1 and TRBJ1-4, with D possibly TRBD1 on 5 matching bases. V lost 4 bases and J 0 bases, leaving 15 bases between the germline ends. Looked up from germline, CDR1 is SGHAT and CDR2 is FQDESV (reference sequence). The CDR3 is made up of 17 amino acids. CDR3 nucleotides: TGTGCCAGCAGCTCGTCCGGGACGGACCCAACTAATGAAAAACTGTTTTTT. Residues: CASSSSGTDPTNEKLFF.

V is TRBV7-8 and J is TRBJ1-1, with 10 bases that match TRBD1. The CDR3 is 19 residues long. The germline gives CDR1 SGHVS, CDR2 FQNEAQ. V was clipped by 0 bases and J by 4 bases; unmatched bases: 14. CDR3 sequence: CASSLAVSGTGVRSTEAFF. The CDR3 DNA is TGTGCCAGCAGCTTAGCCGTCTCTGGGACAGGGGTTAGGAGCACTGAAGCTTTCTTT.

The chain employs TRBV6-1 and TRBJ2-1, with D perhaps matching TRBD2 (5 bases). CDR1 and CDR2 (germline): MNHNS, SASEGT. Trimming stripped 5 bases from V and 15 bases from J, with 14 bases between. The CDR3 runs 11 residues. CDR3 loop: CASSLSGWVFF. In nucleotides, the CDR3 is TGTGCCAGCAGTTTGAGCGGTTGGGTGTTCTTC.

The J gene is TRBJ1-4, the V gene TRBV2, with TRBD1 matching 7 bases. The CDR3 totals 16 residues. The J segment lost 6 bases and the V segment lost 0 bases, leaving 7 bases of the junction unmatched. In germline, CDR1 is SNHLY, CDR2 FYNNEI. The CDR3 DNA reads as TGTGCCAGCAGTGAAGCAGGGAGAACAGGGGATGAAAAACTGTTTTTT. Its protein product is CASSEAGRTGDEKLFF.

The rearrangement links TRBV5-6 to TRBJ1-2; D unclear. The CDR3 sequence is 15 residues long. CDR1 SGHDT and CDR2 YYEEEE come from the germline V gene. Trimming stripped 2 bases from V and 3 bases from J, with 14 bases between. As DNA, the CDR3 is TGTGCCAGCAGCTTCTTGGGCGGATCATACTATGGCTACACCTTC. This sequence encodes CASSFLGGSYYGYTF.

This chain links TRBV28 with TRBJ1-1; 7 bases are shared with TRBD1. The trim removed 9 bases at V and 11 bases at J, leaving 12 bases unmatched. CDR1 MDHEN and CDR2 SYDVKM come from the germline V gene. The length of the CDR3 is 12 residues. CDR3 DNA sequence: TGTGCCAGTCGAACAGGGGCACCTGTGGCTTTCTTT. This gives the protein CASRTGAPVAFF.

The V and J genes are TRBV2 and TRBJ2-7; D is perhaps TRBD1 (5 bases). This CDR3 spans 14 amino acids. Germline V CDR1 and CDR2: SNHLY, FYNNEI. Trimming cost V 3 bases and J 5 bases, with 14 bases left between them. The CDR3 DNA is TGTGCCAGCAGTGATTTCGCAGGGAAGAACGAGCAGTACTTC. This gives the protein CASSDFAGKNEQYF. Filled out from reference TRBV2 and TRBJ2-7, the complete variable domain reads EPEVTQTPSHQVTQMGQEVILRCVPISNHLYFYWYRQILGQKVEFLVSFYNNEISEKSEIFDDQFSVERPDGSNFTLKIRSTKLEDSAMYFCASSDFAGKNEQYFGPGTRLTVT.

The chain uses TRBV7-2 and TRBJ1-2; D gene uncertain. Germline V gene sequence: CDR1 SGHTA, CDR2 FQGNSA. The V end was cut by 0 bases, the J end by 4 bases, with 6 bases between. CDR3 size: 13 residues. CDR3 amino acids: CASSLAQSYGYTF. Written as DNA, the CDR3 is TGTGCCAGCAGCTTAGCCCAGTCCTATGGCTACACCTTC.

V usage is TRBV7-9 and J usage is TRBJ2-6, with D uncertain. The CDR3 covers 17 residues. Germline CDR1 and CDR2: SEHNR and FQNEAQ (reference sequence). V lost 1 base and J 2 bases, leaving 12 bases between the germline ends. The CDR3 DNA follows: TGTGCCAGCAGCTTAGAGGCCCAGCAGGCTGGGGCCAACGTCCTGACTTTC. Residues: CASSLEAQQAGANVLTF.

The rearrangement joins TRBV9 to TRBJ2-5; D may be TRBD1 (5 bases). The CDR3 length is 16 residues. CDR1 and CDR2 (germline): SGDLS, YYNGEE. V was shortened by 4 bases and J by 0 bases, with 16 bases between the two germline ends. CDR3 amino acids: CASSLPAPGYQETQYF. The DNA of the CDR3 is TGTGCCAGCAGCCTCCCGGCCCCAGGGTACCAAGAGACCCAGTACTTC.

In its sample, this clone was seen once. The chain combines TRBV15 with TRBJ2-2; possible D gene TRBD2, 6 bases. The CDR3 is 19 amino acids. Germline lookup yields CDR1 LNHNV and CDR2 YYDKDF (reference sequence). The germline V and J ends were trimmed by 8 bases and 4 bases, with 29 bases remaining between them. As DNA, the CDR3 is TGTGCCACCCTCATTTCTCGATACTTATTAGCGGAGCGCACCGGGGAGCTGTTTTTT. It codes for CATLISRYLLAERTGELFF.

The V call is TRBV6-5, the J call TRBJ2-2, with 9 bases lining up with TRBD2. Germline assignment: CDR1 MNHEY and CDR2 SVGAGI. V lost 6 bases, J lost 7 bases, and 6 bases stayed unmatched. CDR3 size: 14 residues. CDR3 in DNA: TGTGCCAGCAGGGGCGGGAGGGAGGGCGGGGAGCTGTTTTTT. Translation gives CASRGGREGGELFF.